This TCR beta chain emerged from a study of T cell repertoires in cytomegalovirus infection. Study information: Indications came from public TCR beta signatures; they pointed to CMV infection and to a matching HLA type.

Many counts were recorded for this clonotype. The target antigen is unknown. TCRdb re-called the reads with MiXCR, one entry per CDR3 protein. The table has fewer than 550,000 distinct CDR3 sequences, roughly 12% seen once. The study, taken as a whole, reports: Adding up the frequency of public TCR beta families identified people who carried CMV plus the relevant HLA. HLA-C-restricted CMV-specific TCR beta clonotypes prevailed in the ex vivo response.

Source material: PBMCs. This TCR was sampled from a human donor in good health (CMV status not recorded). Some clones in this sample may be carry-over from other donors' samples.

The CDR3 sequence: CASSQESGYEAFF. CDR3 nucleotide sequence: TGTGCCAGCAGCCAAGAATCAGGGTATGAAGCTTTCTTT. The V call is TRBV4-2, the J call TRBJ1-1, with D possibly TRBD1 on 5 matching bases. V shed 0 bases and J shed 7 bases, with 9 bases lying between them. This CDR3 comprises 13 residues. Germline CDR1 reads LGHNA; CDR2 reads YNFKEQ.